A selection of T cell receptor beta chains follows, all from one sample in a study of T cells in localized non-small cell lung cancer. Libraries were prepared by immunoSEQ multiplex PCR; TCRdb keeps only in-frame clonotypes and omits some of them. Of approximately 52,000 clones in the sample, 75% to 90% were seen once. The sequencing used peripheral blood, collected before any cancer treatment. These receptors were taken from a male donor aged 60 or over with stage III squamous cell lung carcinoma. Each CDR3 is given with its conserved first and last residue. Only some rows state a clone size, as once, few, many or a class for expanded clones.

>TRBJ2-7|TRBV10-3|-
CAISESLGPPSGGYF
>TRBJ1-5|TRBV18|-
CASSYVAGGFNQPQHF
>TRBJ2-7|TRBV29-1|once
CSVNILLHFPPYEQYF
>TRBJ2-2|TRBV30|-
CAWSVGQSNTGELFF
>TRBJ1-2|TRBV30|-
CAWSHTGVGVYGYTF
>TRBJ2-3|TRBV19|-
CASSNFLVATQYF
>TRBJ2-1|TRBV5-8|few
CASSPDLLAGGGNEQFF
>TRBJ1-1|TRBV5-4|-
CASSLGQAQAFF
>TRBJ2-5|TRBV11-1|-
CASSLDRGGETQYF
>TRBJ2-7|TRBV2|-
CASSPPATLREYF
>TRBJ1-1|TRBV7-9|-
CASSPDSPEAFF